This T cell receptor beta chain was identified in a study of shared clonotypes between healthy human individuals. Study information: Donors had three CD4 naive, three CD4 memory, two CD8 naive and one CD8 memory plate apiece.

The ends lost 8 bases at V and 8 bases at J; junction bases unmatched: 13. Germline CDR1 reads MDHEN; CDR2 reads SYDVKM. This CDR3 comprises 14 residues. There were no recent acute infections or vaccinations among the donors, who were healthy HIV-negative adults. Sequencing was at deep level. Measured with immunoSEQ multiplex PCR; TCRdb has only the in-frame clones, and not every one. The sample has 1,500,000 or so clones, 98% seen once. This TCR was recovered from a man aged 30 to 39 in good health. The chain combines TRBV28 with TRBJ2-3; TRBD2 matches 7 bases. Sequencing was done on a sample of naive CD4+ T cells sorted from blood. Sample subset: CD45RA+ positively selected. In DNA, the CDR3 is TGTGCCAGCGACATGGCGGGAGAGAGAACTACGCAGTATTTT. Protein sequence: CASDMAGERTTQYF.